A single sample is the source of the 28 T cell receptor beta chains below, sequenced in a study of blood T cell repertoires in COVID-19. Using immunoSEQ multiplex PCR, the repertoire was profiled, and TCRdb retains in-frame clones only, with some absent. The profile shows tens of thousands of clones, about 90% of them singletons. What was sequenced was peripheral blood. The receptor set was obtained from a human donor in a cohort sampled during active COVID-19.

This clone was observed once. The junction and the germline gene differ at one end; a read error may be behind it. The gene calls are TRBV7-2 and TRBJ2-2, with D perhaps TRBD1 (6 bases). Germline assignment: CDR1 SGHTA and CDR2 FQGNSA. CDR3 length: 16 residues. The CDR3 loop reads CASTLNPGQNTGELFF. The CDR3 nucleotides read TGTGCCAGCACCTTAAACCCGGGACAGAACACCGGGGAGCTGTTTTTT.

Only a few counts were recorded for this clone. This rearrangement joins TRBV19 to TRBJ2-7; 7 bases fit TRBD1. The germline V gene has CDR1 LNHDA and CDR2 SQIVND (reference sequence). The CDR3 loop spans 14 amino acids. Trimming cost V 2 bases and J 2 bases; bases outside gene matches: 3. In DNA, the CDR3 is TGTGCCAGTAGTATAAGACAGGGAACCTACGAGCAGTACTTC. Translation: CASSIRQGTYEQYF.

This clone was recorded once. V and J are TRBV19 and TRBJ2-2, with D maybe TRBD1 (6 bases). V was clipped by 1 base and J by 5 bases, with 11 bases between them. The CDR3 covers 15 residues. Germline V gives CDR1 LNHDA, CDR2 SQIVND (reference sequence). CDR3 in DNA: TGTGCCAGTAGTATAGTACAGGGTAGGACCGGGGAGCTGTTTTTT. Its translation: CASSIVQGRTGELFF.

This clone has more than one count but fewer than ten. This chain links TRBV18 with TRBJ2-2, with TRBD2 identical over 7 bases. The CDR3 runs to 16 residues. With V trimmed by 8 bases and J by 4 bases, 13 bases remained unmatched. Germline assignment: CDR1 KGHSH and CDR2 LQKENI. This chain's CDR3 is CASPGIAGTTTGELFF. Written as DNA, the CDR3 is TGTGCCAGCCCAGGGATAGCGGGCACAACCACCGGGGAGCTGTTTTTT. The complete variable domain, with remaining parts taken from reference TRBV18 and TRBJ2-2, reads NAGVMQNPRHLVRRRGQEARLRCSPMKGHSHVYWYRQLPEEGLKFMVYLQKENIIDESGMPKERFSAEFPKEGPSILRIQQVVRGDSAAYFCASPGIAGTTTGELFFGEGSRLTVL.

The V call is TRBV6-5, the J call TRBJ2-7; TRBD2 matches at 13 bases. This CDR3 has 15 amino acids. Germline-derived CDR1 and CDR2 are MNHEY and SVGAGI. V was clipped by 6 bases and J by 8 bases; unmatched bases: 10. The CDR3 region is CASRDTGTSGMKQYF. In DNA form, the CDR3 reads TGTGCCAGCAGAGATACCGGGACTAGCGGGATGAAGCAGTACTTC.

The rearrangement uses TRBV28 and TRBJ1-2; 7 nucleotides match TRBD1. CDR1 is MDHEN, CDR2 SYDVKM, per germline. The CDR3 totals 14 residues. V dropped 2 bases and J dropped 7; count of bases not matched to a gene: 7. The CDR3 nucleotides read TGTGCCAGCAGTTTAGGACAGGCTACACGTGGCTACACCTTC. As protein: CASSLGQATRGYTF.

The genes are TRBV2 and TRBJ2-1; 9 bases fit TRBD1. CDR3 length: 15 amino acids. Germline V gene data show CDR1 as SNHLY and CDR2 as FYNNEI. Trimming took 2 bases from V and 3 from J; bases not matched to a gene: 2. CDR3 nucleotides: TGTGCCAGCAGTGAAACGGGACAGGGCTACAATGAGCAGTTCTTC. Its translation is CASSETGQGYNEQFF.

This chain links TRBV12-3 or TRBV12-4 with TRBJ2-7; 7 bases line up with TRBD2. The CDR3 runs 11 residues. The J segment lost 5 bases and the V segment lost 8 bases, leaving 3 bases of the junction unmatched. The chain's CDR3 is CASGGGDEQYF. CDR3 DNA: TGTGCCAGCGGGGGAGGGGACGAGCAGTACTTC.

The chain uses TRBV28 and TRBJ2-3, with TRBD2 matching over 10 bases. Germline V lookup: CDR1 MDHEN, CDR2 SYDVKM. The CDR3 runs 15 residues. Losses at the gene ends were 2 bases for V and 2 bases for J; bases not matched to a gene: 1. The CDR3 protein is CASSLGTSDTDTQYF. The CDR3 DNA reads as TGTGCCAGCAGTTTAGGGACTAGCGACACAGATACGCAGTATTTT.

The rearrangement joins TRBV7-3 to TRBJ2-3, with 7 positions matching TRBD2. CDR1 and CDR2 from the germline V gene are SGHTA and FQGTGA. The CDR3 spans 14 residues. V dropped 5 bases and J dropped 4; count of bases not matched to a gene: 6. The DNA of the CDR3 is TGTGCCAGCAGCCAAATGCGGGGGTCAGATACGCAGTATTTT. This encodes CASSQMRGSDTQYF.

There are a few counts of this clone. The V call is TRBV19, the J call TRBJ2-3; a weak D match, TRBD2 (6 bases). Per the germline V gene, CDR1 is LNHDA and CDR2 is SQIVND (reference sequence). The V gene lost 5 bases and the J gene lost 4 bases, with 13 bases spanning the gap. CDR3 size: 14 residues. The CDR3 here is CASSATGTSDTQYF. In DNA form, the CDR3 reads TGTGCCAGTAGTGCAACCGGGACTTCAGATACGCAGTATTTT. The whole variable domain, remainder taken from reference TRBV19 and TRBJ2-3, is DGGITQSPKYLFRKEGQNVTLSCEQNLNHDAMYWYRQDPGQGLRLIYYSQIVNDFQKGDIAEGYSVSREKKESFPLTVTSAQKNPTAFYLCASSATGTSDTQYFGPGTRLTVL.

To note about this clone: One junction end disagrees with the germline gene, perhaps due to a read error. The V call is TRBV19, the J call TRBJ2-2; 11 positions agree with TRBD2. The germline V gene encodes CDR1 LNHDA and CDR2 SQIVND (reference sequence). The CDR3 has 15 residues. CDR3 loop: CASRIAGGLDGELFF. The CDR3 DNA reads TGTGCCAGTAGAATAGCGGGGGGGCTAGACGGGGAGCTGTTTTTT.

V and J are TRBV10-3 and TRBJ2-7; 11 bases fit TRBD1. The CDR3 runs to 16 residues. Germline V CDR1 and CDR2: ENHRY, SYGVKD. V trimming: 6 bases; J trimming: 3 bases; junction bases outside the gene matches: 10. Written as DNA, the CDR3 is TGTGCCATCAGCGACCTAGGACAGGGGGCAGACTACGAGCAGTACTTC. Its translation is CAISDLGQGADYEQYF.

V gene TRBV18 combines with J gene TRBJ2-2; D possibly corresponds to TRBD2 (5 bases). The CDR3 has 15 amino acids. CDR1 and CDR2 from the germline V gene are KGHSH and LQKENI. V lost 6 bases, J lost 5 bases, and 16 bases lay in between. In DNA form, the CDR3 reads TGTGCCAGCTCTCCTGACTACCCCAGGACCGGGGAGCTGTTTTTT. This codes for CASSPDYPRTGELFF.

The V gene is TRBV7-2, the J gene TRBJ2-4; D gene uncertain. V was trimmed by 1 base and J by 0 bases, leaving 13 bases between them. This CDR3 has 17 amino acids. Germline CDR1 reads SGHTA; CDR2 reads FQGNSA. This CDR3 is CASSLVVTELAKNIQYF. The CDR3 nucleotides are TGTGCCAGCAGCTTAGTTGTCACAGAACTAGCCAAAAACATTCAGTACTTC.

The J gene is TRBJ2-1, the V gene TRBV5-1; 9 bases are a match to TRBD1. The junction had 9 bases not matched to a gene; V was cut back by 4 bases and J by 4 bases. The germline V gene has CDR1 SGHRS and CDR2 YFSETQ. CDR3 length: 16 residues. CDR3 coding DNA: TGCGCCAGCAGCGACCCGGGACAGGGTGGATACAATGAGCAGTTCTTC. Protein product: CASSDPGQGGYNEQFF.

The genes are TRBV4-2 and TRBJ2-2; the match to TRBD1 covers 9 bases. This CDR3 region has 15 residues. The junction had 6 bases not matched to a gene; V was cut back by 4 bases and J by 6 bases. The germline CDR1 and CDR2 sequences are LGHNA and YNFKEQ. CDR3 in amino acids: CASSPRTGASGELFF. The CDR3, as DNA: TGTGCCAGCAGCCCGCGGACAGGGGCGTCCGGGGAGCTGTTTTTT.

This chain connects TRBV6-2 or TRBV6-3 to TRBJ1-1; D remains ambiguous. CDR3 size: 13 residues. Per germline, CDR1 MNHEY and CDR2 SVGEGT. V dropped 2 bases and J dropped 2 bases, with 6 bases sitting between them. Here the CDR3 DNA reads TGTGCCAGCAGTTACCAAACAAACACTGAAGCTTTCTTT. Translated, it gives CASSYQTNTEAFF.

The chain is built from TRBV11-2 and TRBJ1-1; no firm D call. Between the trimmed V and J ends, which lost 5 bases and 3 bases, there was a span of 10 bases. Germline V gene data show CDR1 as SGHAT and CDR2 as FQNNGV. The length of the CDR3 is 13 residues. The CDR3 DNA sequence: TGTGCCAGCAGCCCTGAGGCGTACACTGAAGCTTTCTTT. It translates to CASSPEAYTEAFF.

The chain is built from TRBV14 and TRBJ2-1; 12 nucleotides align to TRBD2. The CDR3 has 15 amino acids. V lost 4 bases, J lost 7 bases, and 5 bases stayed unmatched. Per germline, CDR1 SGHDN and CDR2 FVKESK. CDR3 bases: TGTGCCAGCAGCCGCCCTAGCGGGAGGGTTAATGAGCAGTTCTTC. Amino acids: CASSRPSGRVNEQFF.

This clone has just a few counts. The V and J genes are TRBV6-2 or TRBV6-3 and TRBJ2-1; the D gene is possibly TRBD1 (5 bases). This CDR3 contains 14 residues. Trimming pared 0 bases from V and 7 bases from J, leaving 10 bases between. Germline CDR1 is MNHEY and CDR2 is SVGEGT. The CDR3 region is CASSYSGRGNEQFF. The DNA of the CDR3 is TGTGCCAGCAGTTACTCGGGGCGCGGAAATGAGCAGTTCTTC.

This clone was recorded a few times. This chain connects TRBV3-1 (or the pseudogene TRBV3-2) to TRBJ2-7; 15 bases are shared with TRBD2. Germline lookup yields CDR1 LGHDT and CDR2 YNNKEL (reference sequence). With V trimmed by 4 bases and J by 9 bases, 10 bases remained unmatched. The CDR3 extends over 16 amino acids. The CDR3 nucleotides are TGTGCCAGCAGCCCGGGACTAGCGGGAGGACTACCAGTGCAGTACTTC. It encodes CASSPGLAGGLPVQYF.

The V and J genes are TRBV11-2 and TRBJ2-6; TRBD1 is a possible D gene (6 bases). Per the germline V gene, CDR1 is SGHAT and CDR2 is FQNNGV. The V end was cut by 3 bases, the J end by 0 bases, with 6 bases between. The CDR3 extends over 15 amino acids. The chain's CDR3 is CASSLDSSGANVLTF. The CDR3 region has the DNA TGTGCCAGCAGCTTGGACAGCTCTGGGGCCAACGTCCTGACTTTC.

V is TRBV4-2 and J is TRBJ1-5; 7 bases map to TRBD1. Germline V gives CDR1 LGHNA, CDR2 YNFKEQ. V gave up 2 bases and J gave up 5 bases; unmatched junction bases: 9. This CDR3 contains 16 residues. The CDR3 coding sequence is TGTGCCAGCAGCCAACCAGGACAGGAAGGCTATCAGCCCCAGCATTTT. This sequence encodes CASSQPGQEGYQPQHF.

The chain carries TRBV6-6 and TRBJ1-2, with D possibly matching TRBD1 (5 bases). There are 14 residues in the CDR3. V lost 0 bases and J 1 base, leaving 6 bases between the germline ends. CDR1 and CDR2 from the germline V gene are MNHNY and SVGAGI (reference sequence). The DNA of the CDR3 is TGTGCCAGCAGTTACTCGACAGTTAACTATGGCTACACCTTC. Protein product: CASSYSTVNYGYTF.

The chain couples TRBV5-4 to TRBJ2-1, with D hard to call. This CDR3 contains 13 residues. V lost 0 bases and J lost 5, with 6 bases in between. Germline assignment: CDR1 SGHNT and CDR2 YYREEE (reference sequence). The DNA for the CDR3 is TGTGCCAGCAGCTTGGACAGAAACAATGAGCAGTTCTTC. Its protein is CASSLDRNNEQFF. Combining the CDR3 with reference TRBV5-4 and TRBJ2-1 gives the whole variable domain ETGVTQSPTHLIKTRGQQVTLRCSSQSGHNTVSWYQQALGQGPQFIFQYYREEENGRGNFPPRFSGLQFPNYSSELNVNALELDDSALYLCASSLDRNNEQFFGPGTRLTVL.

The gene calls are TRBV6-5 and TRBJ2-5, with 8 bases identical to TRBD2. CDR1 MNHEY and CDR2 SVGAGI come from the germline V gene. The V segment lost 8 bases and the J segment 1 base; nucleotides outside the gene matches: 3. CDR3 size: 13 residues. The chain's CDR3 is CASSGGFQETQYF. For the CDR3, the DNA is TGTGCCAGCTCGGGGGGGTTCCAAGAGACCCAGTACTTC.

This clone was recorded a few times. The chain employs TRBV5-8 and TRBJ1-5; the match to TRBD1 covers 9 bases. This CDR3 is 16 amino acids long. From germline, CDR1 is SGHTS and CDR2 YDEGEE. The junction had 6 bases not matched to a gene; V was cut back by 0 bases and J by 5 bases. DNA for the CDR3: TGTGCCAGCAGCTTGGGAGGGACAGGGACTCATCAGCCCCAGCATTTT. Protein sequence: CASSLGGTGTHQPQHF.